This record concerns one T cell receptor (beta chain) sequence. Its antigen is as yet unknown. The V gene lost 6 bases and the J gene lost 0 bases, with 12 bases spanning the gap. The CDR3 has 15 residues. CDR1 MDHEN and CDR2 SYDVKM come from the germline V gene. The data are from a study of tumor-infiltrating lymphocytes in primary liver carcinoma. For the study at large: Among the tumors, stages were T1-T3 N0M0 and sizes roughly 4.2 to 10 cm. Every sample contained roughly 3.5 to 8 million productive TCRbeta reads, and these numbers were similar from one tissue type to another.

Starting material of about 0.45 ug total RNA yielded TCR beta cDNA via a constant-region primer. For TCR beta, libraries were produced by three nested multiplex PCR rounds using slightly modified ARM-PCR. For roughly 11 cycles apiece, the opening two PCR rounds ran with TRBV1-TRBV30 forward primers and a C-beta reverse primer. From the multiplex PCR reads, TCRdb called clonotypes with MiXCR, one entry per CDR3 protein. The sample contains roughly 330,000 distinct CDR3 sequences, less than 75% of which appear only once. General study points: Against blood, tumors held a significantly higher top-250-clone fraction (p = 0.039). Overlap in tumor-adjacent and tumor-blood pairs fell below that of tumor region pairs.

For blood RNA, unsorted whole blood served as the source, and germline DNA was extracted too. Sequenced: peripheral blood. V and J are TRBV28 and TRBJ1-3; the D gene is possibly TRBD1 (6 bases). This receptor was obtained from a man aged 35-49 years with primary liver carcinoma and hepatitis B virus infection. The CDR3 region is CASRGGSISGNTIYF. For the CDR3, the DNA is TGTGCCAGCAGAGGGGGTAGTATCTCTGGAAACACCATATATTTT.